These 14 T cell receptor beta chains were all obtained from the same sample, sequenced in a study of T cell repertoires in cytomegalovirus infection. Via MiXCR, TCRdb re-called the reads, giving one row per CDR3 protein. The sample carries approximately 600,000 distinct CDR3 sequences, 40% recorded once. Antigens of these TCRs are unknown. This sample comprised cultured PBMCs, obtained from culture after CMV antigen stimulation. The receptors were sampled from a human donor in good health (CMV status not recorded). Some clones in this sample may be carry-over from other donors' samples.

The CDR3 sequence is CASSQEVSYEQYF. CDR3 DNA sequence: TGTGCCAGCAGCCAGGAGGTCAGCTACGAGCAGTACTTC. V gene TRBV7-8 combines with J gene TRBJ2-7; D is perhaps TRBD2 (5 bases). From germline, CDR1 is SGHVS and CDR2 FQNEAQ. The CDR3 consists of 13 residues. The germline V and J ends were trimmed by 5 bases and 3 bases, with 11 bases remaining between them.

Many counts were recorded for this clonotype. This sequence joins TRBV7-2 and TRBJ2-7; D might be TRBD1 (6 bases). The V end lost 6 bases, the J end lost 9 bases, and 18 bases lay between the germline ends. The CDR3 consists of 13 residues. The germline gives CDR1 SGHTA, CDR2 FQGNSA. The CDR3 loop is CASSAGATNVQYF. For the CDR3, the DNA is TGTGCCAGCAGTGCAGGGGCTACTAACGTGCAGTACTTC.

This clonotype was recorded a few times. This chain uses TRBV27 with TRBJ2-3; no clear D gene. Germline values: CDR1 MNHEY, CDR2 SMNVEV (reference sequence). The CDR3 runs to 17 residues. Trimming removed 3 bases at V and 0 bases at J, with 16 bases between. The CDR3 DNA reads TGTGCCAGCAGTTTTTTCTATGGGGTCTCTAGCACAGATACGCAGTATTTT. Its translation: CASSFFYGVSSTDTQYF.

This clonotype was recorded only once. The chain couples TRBV4-1 to TRBJ2-4, with unresolved D. This CDR3 is built from 14 residues. In germline, CDR1 is MGHRA, CDR2 YSYEKL. V was cut by 1 base and J by 1 base, with 5 bases left in between. This CDR3 reads CASSQGVAKNIQYF. DNA for the CDR3: TGCGCCAGCAGCCAAGGCGTGGCCAAAAACATTCAGTACTTC.

Only a few counts were recorded for this clonotype. The chain has TRBV7-2 and TRBJ1-5; D uncertain. CDR3 length: 14 residues. V lost 5 bases and J 1 base, leaving 9 bases between the germline ends. Per germline, CDR1 SGHTA and CDR2 FQGNSA. The CDR3 region is CASSNPESNQPQHF. The CDR3 DNA reads as TGTGCCAGCAGCAATCCCGAGAGCAATCAGCCCCAGCATTTT. Together with reference TRBV7-2 and TRBJ1-5, the CDR3 gives the full variable domain: GAGVSQSPSNKVTEKGKDVELRCDPISGHTALYWYRQSLGQGLEFLIYFQGNSAPDKSGLPSDRFSAERTGGSVSTLTIQRTQQEDSAVYLCASSNPESNQPQHFGDGTRLSIL.

This chain joins TRBV6-1 and TRBJ2-7, with D perhaps TRBD2 (5 bases). In germline, CDR1 is MNHNS, CDR2 SASEGT. The CDR3 covers 14 residues. V was pared by 7 bases and J by 3 bases, with 16 bases between. The CDR3 loop reads CASNPGYSLYEQYF. The CDR3 coding sequence is TGTGCCAGCAACCCGGGATATAGCCTCTACGAGCAGTACTTC.

The chain carries TRBV6-6 and TRBJ2-5, with a possible D match to TRBD1 (6 bases). CDR1 and CDR2 (germline): MNHNY, SVGAGI (reference sequence). V was pared by 2 bases and J by 1 base, with 11 bases between. The CDR3 is 15 residues long. CDR3 residues: CASSYPGAAQETQYF. The CDR3 DNA reads as TGTGCCAGCAGTTACCCAGGGGCAGCCCAAGAGACCCAGTACTTC.

The chain joins TRBV6-1 to TRBJ2-1; 8 bases line up with TRBD2. This CDR3 spans 15 amino acids. V gave up 2 bases and J gave up 5 bases; unmatched junction bases: 5. Germline V lookup: CDR1 MNHNS, CDR2 SASEGT. CDR3 DNA: TGTGCCAGCAGTGAAATAGCGGGGACCCACAATGAGCAGTTCTTC. Translated, it gives CASSEIAGTHNEQFF.

The chain recombines TRBV7-2 with TRBJ2-1; TRBD2 matches at 10 bases. The germline V gene has CDR1 SGHTA and CDR2 FQGNSA. Germline trimming cut 6 bases from V and 12 bases from J; bases unmatched to any gene: 8. The CDR3 is 13 amino acids. DNA for the CDR3: TGTGCCAGCAGGTCTAGCGGGGGTAGGGGGCAGTTCTTC. Amino acids: CASRSSGGRGQFF.

This chain connects TRBV6-1 to TRBJ1-6; 9 bases align to TRBD1. Germline CDR1 is MNHNS and CDR2 is SASEGT. With 9 bases clipped from V and 7 bases from J, the junction kept 10 bases outside the gene matches. This CDR3 is built from 15 residues. The CDR3, as DNA: TGTGCCAGTGGTGTGGGGACAGGGACCAATTCACCCCTCCACTTT. Its protein product is CASGVGTGTNSPLHF.

This clonotype was seen a single time. The chain employs TRBV5-6 and TRBJ1-1; possible D gene TRBD1, 6 bases. This CDR3 has 13 residues. V was shortened by 7 bases and J by 4 bases, with 14 bases between the two germline ends. Germline CDR1 and CDR2: SGHDT and YYEEEE. The CDR3: CASAVGGGTEAFF. The CDR3 DNA reads as TGTGCCAGCGCGGTAGGAGGGGGCACTGAAGCTTTCTTT.

The rearrangement joins TRBV11-2 to TRBJ2-2, with 8 bases that match TRBD2. CDR1 and CDR2 from the germline V gene are SGHAT and FQNNGV. The J segment lost 5 bases and the V segment lost 1 base, leaving 9 bases of the junction unmatched. The CDR3 totals 17 residues. Here the CDR3 reads CASSLAHRTSFTGELFF. CDR3 sequence (DNA): TGTGCCAGCAGCTTAGCCCACCGGACTAGCTTTACCGGGGAGCTGTTTTTT.

The J gene is TRBJ2-7, the V gene TRBV10-3; D is tentatively TRBD1 or TRBD2 (5 bases each). Germline lookup yields CDR1 ENHRY and CDR2 SYGVKD. The CDR3 is made up of 11 amino acids. V lost 10 bases, J lost 4 bases, and 11 bases lay in between. CDR3 nucleotides: TGTGCCACTGGGACCGATTACGAGCAGTACTTC. Translating gives CATGTDYEQYF.

V gene TRBV7-9 combines with J gene TRBJ2-1; perhaps TRBD1 as D (7 bases). The CDR3 extends over 17 amino acids. Germline lookup yields CDR1 SEHNR and CDR2 FQNEAQ (reference sequence). The ends were cut back, 5 bases at V and 0 bases at J, with 17 bases in the middle. The CDR3 is CASSPPRQGGSYNEQFF. In DNA, the CDR3 is TGTGCCAGCAGCCCCCCACGGCAGGGGGGCTCCTACAATGAGCAGTTCTTC.